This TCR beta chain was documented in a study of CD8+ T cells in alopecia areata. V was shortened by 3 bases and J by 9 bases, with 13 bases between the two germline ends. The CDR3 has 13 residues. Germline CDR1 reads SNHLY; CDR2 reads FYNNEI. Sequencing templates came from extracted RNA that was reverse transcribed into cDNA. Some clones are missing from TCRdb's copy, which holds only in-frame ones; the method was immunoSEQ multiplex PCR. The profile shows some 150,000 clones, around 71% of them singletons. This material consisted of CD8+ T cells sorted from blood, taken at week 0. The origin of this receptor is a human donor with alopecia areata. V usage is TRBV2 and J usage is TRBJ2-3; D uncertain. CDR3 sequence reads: CASSDFQAFTQYF. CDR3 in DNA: TGTGCCAGCAGTGATTTCCAAGCGTTCACGCAGTATTTT. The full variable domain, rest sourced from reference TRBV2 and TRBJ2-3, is EPEVTQTPSHQVTQMGQEVILRCVPISNHLYFYWYRQILGQKVEFLVSFYNNEISEKSEIFDDQFSVERPDGSNFTLKIRSTKLEDSAMYFCASSDFQAFTQYFGPGTRLTVL.